A selection of T cell receptor beta chains follows, all from one sample in a study of T cell responses to AZD1222 COVID-19 vaccine. Clones were sequenced by immunoSEQ multiplex PCR, and TCRdb holds only the in-frame ones, with some missing. There are around 130,000 clones in the sample; 75% to 90% occur only once, and approximately 3.1% lies in the top ten. Sequencing was performed on peripheral blood, taken on day 0 of AZD1222 vaccination. The receptor source for this set is an adult in good health. CDR3s include the opening cysteine and the closing phenylalanine or tryptophan. Fields, in order: V gene, clone size, J gene, D gene, CDR3 protein, CDR3 DNA. The D gene is left open where the match is weak. The size of a clone is reported for some rows only, either as once, few or many, or as a class for expanded clones.

V gene: TRBV4-1; clone size: few; J gene: TRBJ2-2; D gene: .; CDR3 protein: CASSQLMQGEAGELFF; CDR3 DNA: TGCGCCAGCAGCCAATTAATGCAGGGGGAGGCCGGGGAGCTGTTTTTT
V gene: TRBV11-2; clone size: .; J gene: TRBJ2-7; D gene: .; CDR3 protein: CASSSLPRGSYEQYF; CDR3 DNA: TGTGCCAGCAGCTCCTTGCCCCGGGGGTCCTACGAGCAGTACTTC
V gene: TRBV7-2; clone size: .; J gene: TRBJ2-7; D gene: TRBD1; CDR3 protein: CASSPPQNRDRTYEQYF; CDR3 DNA: TGTGCCAGCAGCCCACCTCAGAACCGGGACAGGACCTACGAGCAGTACTTC
V gene: TRBV2; clone size: .; J gene: TRBJ2-7; D gene: .; CDR3 protein: CASTEGHLTYEQYF; CDR3 DNA: TGTGCCAGCACCGAAGGACACCTCACCTACGAGCAGTACTTC
V gene: TRBV6-5; clone size: .; J gene: TRBJ2-7; D gene: .; CDR3 protein: CASAGAYEQYF; CDR3 DNA: TGTGCCTCGGCAGGGGCCTACGAGCAGTACTTC
V gene: TRBV2; clone size: .; J gene: TRBJ1-1; D gene: TRBD1; CDR3 protein: CASRRQGKNTEAFF; CDR3 DNA: TGTGCCAGCAGAAGACAGGGGAAGAACACTGAAGCTTTCTTT
V gene: TRBV5-1; clone size: once; J gene: TRBJ1-4; D gene: .; CDR3 protein: CASSLGPGADEKLFF; CDR3 DNA: TGCGCCAGCAGCTTGGGGCCAGGGGCAGATGAAAAACTGTTTTTT
V gene: TRBV4-2; clone size: once; J gene: TRBJ2-1; D gene: .; CDR3 protein: CASSQGLQDLVHEQFF; CDR3 DNA: TGTGCCAGCAGCCAAGGACTGCAGGACCTGGTTCATGAGCAGTTCTTC
V gene: TRBV10-3; clone size: .; J gene: TRBJ2-5; D gene: .; CDR3 protein: CAISESKGLRETQYF; CDR3 DNA: TGTGCCATCAGTGAGTCGAAGGGATTGCGAGAGACCCAGTACTTC
V gene: TRBV7-8; clone size: .; J gene: TRBJ1-1; D gene: .; CDR3 protein: CASSPQTGTMNTEAFF; CDR3 DNA: TGTGCCAGCAGCCCACAGACGGGCACAATGAACACTGAAGCTTTCTTT
V gene: TRBV4-1; clone size: few; J gene: TRBJ1-6; D gene: TRBD1; CDR3 protein: CASSPGKDRAGSYNSPLHF; CDR3 DNA: TGCGCCAGCAGCCCGGGTAAGGACAGGGCGGGCTCCTATAATTCACCCCTCCACTTT
V gene: TRBV28; clone size: once; J gene: TRBJ1-2; D gene: .; CDR3 protein: CASRQPPNYGYTF; CDR3 DNA: TGTGCCAGCAGACAACCACCAAACTATGGCTACACCTTC
V gene: TRBV29-1; clone size: once; J gene: TRBJ2-7; D gene: .; CDR3 protein: CSASGIAYEQYF; CDR3 DNA: TGCAGCGCCAGTGGCATAGCCTACGAGCAGTACTTC
V gene: TRBV27; clone size: .; J gene: TRBJ2-7; D gene: .; CDR3 protein: CASSLSGPGGRYF; CDR3 DNA: TGTGCCAGCAGTTTATCCGGGCCCGGGGGACGGTACTTC
V gene: TRBV27; clone size: .; J gene: TRBJ1-6; D gene: TRBD1; CDR3 protein: CASRSLRGTGLDSPLHF; CDR3 DNA: TGTGCCAGCAGGAGTTTAAGAGGGACAGGGCTGGATTCACCCCTCCACTTT
V gene: TRBV28; clone size: .; J gene: TRBJ1-4; D gene: .; CDR3 protein: CASSPQPGRSVKGEKLFF; CDR3 DNA: TGTGCCAGCAGCCCTCAACCGGGGCGCAGCGTCAAAGGTGAAAAACTGTTTTTT
V gene: TRBV5-8; clone size: few; J gene: TRBJ1-5; D gene: .; CDR3 protein: CASSDLGGYQPQHF; CDR3 DNA: TGTGCCAGCAGCGACCTTGGGGGCTATCAGCCCCAGCATTTT
V gene: TRBV19; clone size: .; J gene: TRBJ1-5; D gene: .; CDR3 protein: CASSTTGIGGNQPQHF; CDR3 DNA: TGTGCCAGTAGTACTACAGGGATTGGGGGCAATCAGCCCCAGCATTTT
V gene: TRBV11-3; clone size: .; J gene: TRBJ1-3; D gene: .; CDR3 protein: CASSLVPGAHSGNTIYF; CDR3 DNA: TGTGCCAGCAGCTTAGTTCCAGGGGCCCATTCTGGAAACACCATATATTTT
V gene: TRBV7-2; clone size: .; J gene: TRBJ1-4; D gene: .; CDR3 protein: CASSTHYYEKLFF; CDR3 DNA: TGTGCCAGCAGCACACACTATTATGAAAAACTGTTTTTT
V gene: TRBV5-1; clone size: once; J gene: TRBJ2-1; D gene: .; CDR3 protein: CASSPLPTENAEQFF; CDR3 DNA: TGCGCCAGCAGCCCCCTACCCACTGAGAACGCTGAGCAGTTCTTC
V gene: TRBV6-5; clone size: .; J gene: TRBJ1-2; D gene: .; CDR3 protein: CASQDSGYNGYTF; CDR3 DNA: TGTGCCAGCCAGGACTCCGGCTATAATGGCTACACCTTC
V gene: TRBV10-1; clone size: .; J gene: TRBJ1-5; D gene: TRBD1; CDR3 protein: CARTIHRGGQPQHF; CDR3 DNA: TGCGCCAGGACTATTCACAGGGGAGGGCAGCCCCAGCATTTT
V gene: TRBV7-9; clone size: .; J gene: TRBJ2-1; D gene: .; CDR3 protein: CASSGRIGAAYNEQFF; CDR3 DNA: TGTGCCAGCAGTGGCCGCATCGGGGCGGCCTACAATGAGCAGTTCTTC
V gene: TRBV27; clone size: .; J gene: TRBJ2-3; D gene: .; CDR3 protein: CASSPRRRGTDTQYF; CDR3 DNA: TGTGCCAGCAGCCCGAGGAGGAGGGGCACAGATACGCAGTATTTT
V gene: TRBV7-2; clone size: few; J gene: TRBJ2-1; D gene: TRBD1; CDR3 protein: CASSLGRGQGGNEQFF; CDR3 DNA: TGTGCCAGCAGCCTAGGGAGAGGACAGGGCGGGAATGAGCAGTTCTTC
V gene: TRBV5-6; clone size: once; J gene: TRBJ2-5; D gene: .; CDR3 protein: CASSWGTTETQYF; CDR3 DNA: TGTGCCAGCAGCTGGGGGACCACAGAGACCCAGTACTTC
V gene: TRBV14; clone size: many; J gene: TRBJ1-3; D gene: .; CDR3 protein: CASSQVGAGTGRNTIYF; CDR3 DNA: TGTGCCAGCAGCCAAGTTGGGGCTGGAACAGGGAGAAACACCATATATTTT
V gene: TRBV27; clone size: .; J gene: TRBJ1-2; D gene: .; CDR3 protein: CASSATGRRNGGYTF; CDR3 DNA: TGTGCCAGCAGTGCGACGGGACGGCGGAATGGCGGCTACACCTTC
V gene: TRBV5-1; clone size: .; J gene: TRBJ1-4; D gene: .; CDR3 protein: CASSLGQTPTNEKLFF; CDR3 DNA: TGCGCCAGCAGCTTGGGACAGACACCAACTAATGAAAAACTGTTTTTT
V gene: TRBV4-1; clone size: .; J gene: TRBJ2-7; D gene: .; CDR3 protein: CASSPRTLRTEQYF; CDR3 DNA: TGCGCCAGCAGCCCACGGACCTTACGTACTGAGCAGTACTTC
V gene: TRBV5-4; clone size: .; J gene: TRBJ2-2; D gene: .; CDR3 protein: CASSLARPPVLNPGELFF; CDR3 DNA: TGTGCCAGCAGCTTAGCGAGGCCCCCGGTACTGAATCCCGGGGAGCTGTTTTTT
V gene: TRBV5-1; clone size: .; J gene: TRBJ2-5; D gene: .; CDR3 protein: CASSLATEETQYF; CDR3 DNA: TGCGCCAGCAGCTTGGCCACAGAAGAGACCCAGTACTTC
V gene: TRBV25-1; clone size: .; J gene: TRBJ2-7; D gene: .; CDR3 protein: CASSDTSYSYEQYF; CDR3 DNA: TGTGCCAGCAGCGATACTAGCTACTCCTACGAGCAGTACTTC
V gene: TRBV5-5; clone size: .; J gene: TRBJ2-3; D gene: TRBD2; CDR3 protein: CASSLGTSGSTDTQYF; CDR3 DNA: TGTGCCAGCAGCTTGGGGACTAGCGGGAGCACAGATACGCAGTATTTT
V gene: TRBV5-1; clone size: .; J gene: TRBJ2-1; D gene: .; CDR3 protein: CASSARQGVRSGSNNEQFF; CDR3 DNA: TGCGCCAGCAGCGCTAGACAGGGGGTGAGGAGCGGGAGCAACAATGAGCAGTTCTTC
V gene: TRBV11-3; clone size: .; J gene: TRBJ2-3; D gene: .; CDR3 protein: CASSPGGTDTQYF; CDR3 DNA: TGTGCCAGCAGCCCGGGGGGCACAGATACGCAGTATTTT
V gene: TRBV5-1; clone size: .; J gene: TRBJ2-6; D gene: .; CDR3 protein: CASSFGAPGANVLTF; CDR3 DNA: TGCGCCAGCAGCTTCGGGGCCCCTGGGGCCAACGTCCTGACTTTC
V gene: TRBV5-6; clone size: .; J gene: TRBJ1-1; D gene: .; CDR3 protein: CASSYPDGVNTEAFF; CDR3 DNA: TGTGCCAGCAGCTACCCGGACGGGGTGAACACTGAAGCTTTCTTT
V gene: TRBV9; clone size: .; J gene: TRBJ1-4; D gene: .; CDR3 protein: CASSVALGTTDEKLFF; CDR3 DNA: TGTGCCAGCAGCGTAGCTCTGGGGACAACCGATGAAAAACTGTTTTTT
V gene: TRBV2; clone size: .; J gene: TRBJ2-1; D gene: .; CDR3 protein: CASSEGTNEQFF; CDR3 DNA: TGTGCCAGCAGTGAGGGAACCAATGAGCAGTTCTTC
V gene: TRBV5-1; clone size: .; J gene: TRBJ2-3; D gene: .; CDR3 protein: CASSPTGGSGLPADTQYF; CDR3 DNA: TGCGCCAGCAGCCCAACCGGTGGGTCGGGTCTACCCGCAGATACGCAGTATTTT
V gene: TRBV7-2; clone size: .; J gene: TRBJ2-1; D gene: .; CDR3 protein: CASSRKVGNEQFF; CDR3 DNA: TGTGCCAGCAGCCGCAAGGTCGGCAATGAGCAGTTCTTC
V gene: TRBV27; clone size: .; J gene: TRBJ2-7; D gene: .; CDR3 protein: CASSLSPGSYEQYF; CDR3 DNA: TGTGCCAGCAGTTTATCGCCCGGATCCTACGAGCAGTACTTC
V gene: TRBV2; clone size: few; J gene: TRBJ1-1; D gene: .; CDR3 protein: CASSDQPLLGTEAFF; CDR3 DNA: TGTGCCAGCAGTGACCAGCCCCTTCTGGGCACTGAAGCTTTCTTT
V gene: TRBV9; clone size: .; J gene: TRBJ1-2; D gene: TRBD1; CDR3 protein: CASSAGQRYGYTF; CDR3 DNA: TGTGCCAGCAGCGCGGGACAGAGATATGGCTACACCTTC
V gene: TRBV1; clone size: .; J gene: TRBJ1-4; D gene: .; CDR3 protein: CTSSQEWTDKNEKLFF; CDR3 DNA: TGCACCAGCAGCCAAGAGTGGACAGACAAAAATGAAAAACTGTTTTTT
V gene: TRBV11-2; clone size: .; J gene: TRBJ1-1; D gene: .; CDR3 protein: CASSLNPRGWNTEAFF; CDR3 DNA: TGTGCCAGCAGCTTAAATCCAAGGGGCTGGAACACTGAAGCTTTCTTT
V gene: TRBV10-3; clone size: .; J gene: TRBJ2-2; D gene: .; CDR3 protein: CAISERQWGRDTGELFF; CDR3 DNA: TGTGCCATCAGTGAACGTCAGTGGGGCCGGGACACCGGGGAGCTGTTTTTT
V gene: TRBV6-5; clone size: once; J gene: TRBJ2-3; D gene: .; CDR3 protein: CASSYTGGPDTQYF; CDR3 DNA: TGTGCCAGCAGTTACACGGGGGGCCCAGATACGCAGTATTTT